One and the same sample provided the 3 T cell receptor beta chains below, sequenced in a study of tissue T cells after allogeneic stem cell transplantation. Assay: immunoSEQ multiplex PCR; the TCRdb copy retains only in-frame clones and omits some. In the table there are 17,000 or so clones, 70% of which are singletons. Source material: spleen. The source of these receptors is a female BALB/c mouse in good health. The MHC haplotype of the strain is H2-d.

In regard to this clone: Genes here carry mouse names. The read gets to within 1 residue of the CDR3 end, and the germline J gene fills in the rest. The chain carries TRBV5 and TRBJ2-7, with 11 bases that match TRBD2. V lost 0 bases and J lost 4; bases outside the gene matches: 2. CDR3 size: 15 residues. Germline lookup yields CDR1 LGHNA and CDR2 YNLKQL (reference sequence). CDR3 amino acids: CASSQERDWGYEQYF. The part of the CDR3 DNA that was read is TGTGCCAGCAGCCAAGAACGGGACTGGGGGTATGAACAGTAC.

As for this clone: Genes here carry mouse names. Read sequence stops 1 residue before the CDR3 end, and the germline J gene provides the missing end. The V call is TRBV19, the J call TRBJ2-3; 12 nucleotides align to TRBD2. V gave up 0 bases and J gave up 3 bases; unmatched junction bases: 5. Germline lookup yields CDR1 FNHDT and CDR2 SITEND (reference sequence). CDR3 length: 17 residues. CDR3 DNA, as far as it was read: TGTGCCAGCAGTATAGAGACTGGGGGGGCGCAAGCAGAAACGCTGTAT. Its protein is CASSIETGGAQAETLY. The full CDR3 protein is CASSIETGGAQAETLYF.

To note about this clone: The gene symbols are mouse symbols. Read sequence stops 1 residue before the CDR3 end, and the germline J gene provides the missing end. The chain uses TRBV20 and TRBJ2-3; a weak D match, TRBD1 (6 bases). This CDR3 has 16 amino acids. Germline CDR1 is GFQATS and CDR2 is STVNSAI. V lost 0 bases and J lost 0, with 13 bases in between. This CDR3 reads CGARDPWDNSAETLYF. Partial CDR3 DNA: TGTGGTGCTAGGGATCCATGGGACAATAGTGCAGAAACGCTGTAT.